The 26 T cell receptor beta chains in this list originate from one sample, sequenced in a study of beta chain features in type 1 diabetes. General study points: All four CD4+ subsets of Type 1 diabetes patients contained TCRB CDR3s that were moderately but significantly shorter.

Reverse transcribing all isolated RNA meant expressed TCRB transcripts were sequenced. Method: immunoSEQ multiplex PCR; TCRdb's copy keeps in-frame clones and lacks some. Of approximately 260,000 clones detected, roughly 20% appear once; the ten largest clones hold about 0.028%. For these receptors, no antigen is known. Input material: naive CD4+ T cells from blood. Receptor source: a woman aged 40-49 years with type 1 diabetes.

The chain employs TRBV5-6 and TRBJ2-5; TRBD2 might be the D (6 bases). The CDR3 loop spans 12 amino acids. CDR1 and CDR2 from the germline V gene are SGHDT and YYEEEE. Trimming removed 5 bases at V and 11 bases at J, with 16 bases between. For the CDR3, the DNA is TGTGCCAGCAGACAAGGACCTGCGGGGCAGTACTTC. This translates into CASRQGPAGQYF.

This clone occurred a few times. J is TRBJ2-7 and V is TRBV7-2; a weak D match, TRBD2 (5 bases). In germline, CDR1 is SGHTA, CDR2 FQGNSA. The CDR3 consists of 14 residues. Deletions cut 4 bases from V and 1 base from J, with 11 bases between. This CDR3 reads CASSSWTGSYEQYF. The CDR3 DNA sequence: TGTGCCAGCAGCTCTTGGACGGGGTCCTACGAGCAGTACTTC.

This clone was counted a few times. The chain is built from TRBV28 and TRBJ2-5; the D gene is possibly TRBD1 (6 bases). V lost 7 bases to trimming and J lost 4 bases, with 13 bases between them. CDR1 is MDHEN, CDR2 SYDVKM, per germline. The CDR3 has 13 residues. CDR3 loop: CASKGGAGETQYF. Here the CDR3 DNA reads TGTGCCAGCAAAGGGGGAGCTGGAGAGACCCAGTACTTC.

The rearrangement uses TRBV4-1 and TRBJ1-5, with D unresolved. V lost 2 bases and J lost 4, with 9 bases in between. This CDR3 has 14 amino acids. Germline CDR1 reads MGHRA; CDR2 reads YSYEKL. CDR3 loop: CASSQLQFNQPQHF. The DNA for the CDR3 is TGCGCCAGCAGCCAACTCCAGTTTAATCAGCCCCAGCATTTT.

A few counts support this clone. The V gene is TRBV18, the J gene TRBJ2-3, with D unresolved. Germline lookup yields CDR1 KGHSH and CDR2 LQKENI. The germline V and J ends were trimmed by 0 bases and 0 bases, with 7 bases remaining between them. This CDR3 is 15 amino acids long. The CDR3 region is CASSPPHRSTDTQYF. The CDR3 DNA sequence: TGTGCCAGCTCACCACCGCACAGAAGCACAGATACGCAGTATTTT.

This chain connects TRBV7-9 to TRBJ2-7; 7 bases line up with TRBD1. V lost 4 bases to trimming and J lost 2 bases; unmatched junction nucleotides: 14. Germline loops: CDR1 SEHNR, CDR2 FQNEAQ (reference sequence). This CDR3 has 17 residues. CDR3 protein: CASSSTYSTGPPYEQYF. The CDR3 bases are TGTGCCAGCAGCTCAACCTATTCGACAGGGCCCCCCTACGAGCAGTACTTC.

This clone was seen more than once but under ten times. The chain combines TRBV29-1 with TRBJ1-4; D is unresolved. CDR1 and CDR2 (germline): SQVTM, ANQGSEA. V was shortened by 4 bases and J by 1 base, with 7 bases between the two germline ends. This CDR3 has 13 residues. CDR3 sequence: CSVGPRTNEKLFF. CDR3 in DNA: TGCAGCGTTGGTCCCAGAACTAATGAAAAACTGTTTTTT.

Concerning this clone itself: This specimen includes other DNA sequences encoding the same CDR3. The V call is TRBV20-1, the J call TRBJ2-3, with D uncertain. The ends were cut back, 3 bases at V and 6 bases at J, with 7 bases in the middle. This CDR3 comprises 11 residues. The germline V gene encodes CDR1 DFQATT and CDR2 SNEGSKA (reference sequence). CDR3 sequence reads: CSASSRDTQYF. Written as DNA, the CDR3 is TGCAGTGCTAGTTCGCGGGATACGCAGTATTTT.

This clone was counted a few times. This sequence joins TRBV9 and TRBJ1-1, with D possibly matching TRBD1 (5 bases). Germline-derived CDR1 and CDR2 are SGDLS and YYNGEE. The V and J ends lost 0 bases and 0 bases respectively, with 6 bases between them. This CDR3 region has 14 residues. The CDR3 bases are TGTGCCAGCAGCGTAGCAGGGCTGAACACTGAAGCTTTCTTT. This codes for CASSVAGLNTEAFF.

V gene TRBV30 combines with J gene TRBJ2-4; a possible D gene is TRBD1 (6 bases). The V gene's germline CDR1 is GTSNPN and CDR2 SVGIG (reference sequence). This CDR3 is built from 14 residues. The ends were cut back, 0 bases at V and 7 bases at J, with 13 bases in the middle. CDR3 residues: CAWSVPARGNIQYF. CDR3 sequence (DNA): TGTGCCTGGAGTGTACCGGCGAGGGGGAACATTCAGTACTTC.

This chain connects TRBV5-1 to TRBJ1-2; weak D call: TRBD1 (6 bases). The CDR3 consists of 13 residues. V lost 5 bases to trimming and J lost 14 bases, with 22 bases between them. Germline lookup yields CDR1 SGHRS and CDR2 YFSETQ. CDR3 in amino acids: CASRNHGQPVGTF. CDR3 nucleotides: TGCGCCAGCAGAAACCACGGACAGCCGGTGGGGACCTTC. Full variable domain (rest looked up from reference TRBV5-1 and TRBJ1-2): KAGVTQTPRYLIKTRGQQVTLSCSPISGHRSVSWYQQTPGQGLQFLFEYFSETQRNKGNFPGRFSGRQFSNSRSEMNVSTLELGDSALYLCASRNHGQPVGTFGSGTRLTVV.

This clone has more than one count but fewer than ten. The rearrangement links TRBV4-3 to TRBJ1-1; D call uncertain. The CDR3 has 12 residues. V was trimmed by 4 bases and J by 5 bases, leaving 8 bases between them. The V gene's germline CDR1 is LGHNA and CDR2 YSLEER. Here the CDR3 reads CASSLRGTEAFF. CDR3 nucleotide sequence: TGCGCCAGCAGCCTTCGAGGGACTGAAGCTTTCTTT.

This clone has just a few counts. This chain joins TRBV5-1 and TRBJ2-1, with a possible D match to TRBD1 (5 bases). The ends were cut back, 4 bases at V and 0 bases at J, with 11 bases in the middle. The CDR3 totals 15 residues. Germline CDR1 reads SGHRS; CDR2 reads YFSETQ. The CDR3 reads CASSAGASSYNEQFF. CDR3 sequence (DNA): TGCGCCAGCAGCGCTGGGGCCTCCTCCTACAATGAGCAGTTCTTC.

This clone was observed a few times. The rearrangement joins TRBV28 to TRBJ1-5; tentatively, D is TRBD1 (5 bases). Germline V gene sequence: CDR1 MDHEN, CDR2 SYDVKM. V lost 7 bases, J lost 5 bases, and 12 bases lay in between. The CDR3 is 13 amino acids. CDR3 sequence: CASKRGGDQPQHF. DNA for the CDR3: TGTGCCAGCAAACGGGGAGGGGATCAGCCCCAGCATTTT.

V is TRBV30 and J is TRBJ1-1, with D unclear. The ends were cut back, 4 bases at V and 0 bases at J, with 12 bases in the middle. Looked up from germline, CDR1 is GTSNPN and CDR2 is SVGIG (reference sequence). The CDR3 is 14 amino acids. CDR3 DNA sequence: TGTGCCTGGAACGGGGTGGGTATGAACACTGAAGCTTTCTTT. Its translation: CAWNGVGMNTEAFF.

The genes are TRBV19 and TRBJ1-5, with D perhaps TRBD1 (5 bases). CDR3 length: 12 residues. V lost 9 bases and J lost 4, with 10 bases in between. From germline, CDR1 is LNHDA and CDR2 SQIVND (reference sequence). CDR3 DNA sequence: TGTGCCAGCGAAAGGGGAAATCAGCCCCAGCATTTT. Amino acids: CASERGNQPQHF.

The chain links TRBV11-2 to TRBJ2-5; no firm D call. The CDR3 is 12 residues long. V was pared by 1 base and J by 7 bases, with 7 bases between. CDR1 is SGHAT, CDR2 FQNNGV, per germline. CDR3 sequence reads: CASSLAPGTQYF. CDR3 DNA sequence: TGTGCCAGCAGCTTAGCGCCGGGGACCCAGTACTTC. Variable domain in full (rest from reference TRBV11-2 and TRBJ2-5): EAGVAQSPRYKIIEKRQSVAFWCNPISGHATLYWYQQILGQGPKLLIQFQNNGVVDDSQLPKDRFSAERLKGVDSTLKIQPAKLEDSAVYLCASSLAPGTQYFGPGTRLLVL.

This clone was observed a handful of times. The gene calls are TRBV23-1 and TRBJ2-7; 7 bases line up with TRBD1. TRBV23-1 is identified as an open reading frame with a role that is uncertain. CDR3 length: 16 residues. V was pared by 4 bases and J by 2 bases, with 11 bases of the junction left unmatched. The DNA of the CDR3 is TGCGCCAGCAGTCTCCCACAGGGGAAAACTCCCTACGAGCAGTACTTC. Protein product: CASSLPQGKTPYEQYF.

The rearrangement uses TRBV14 and TRBJ2-7; a weak D match, TRBD1 (6 bases). The CDR3 runs 12 residues. Trimming stripped 2 bases from V and 6 bases from J, with 8 bases between. The germline CDR1 and CDR2 sequences are SGHDN and FVKESK. Here the CDR3 DNA reads TGTGCCAGCAGCCAAACAGGGCGCGAGCAGTACTTC. Translating it yields CASSQTGREQYF.

V gene TRBV15 combines with J gene TRBJ2-5; possible D gene TRBD2, 6 bases. The CDR3 length is 16 residues. V was cut by 1 base and J by 5 bases, with 17 bases left in between. Germline CDR1 is LNHNV and CDR2 is YYDKDF (reference sequence). CDR3 region: CATSRGEARESETQYF. The CDR3 DNA follows: TGTGCCACCAGCAGAGGGGAGGCCAGGGAAAGTGAGACCCAGTACTTC.

The chain links TRBV28 to TRBJ2-5; tentatively, D is TRBD1 (6 bases). V lost 5 bases and J 5 bases, leaving 21 bases between the germline ends. The V gene's germline CDR1 is MDHEN and CDR2 SYDVKM. The CDR3 loop spans 16 amino acids. The CDR3 DNA reads as TGTGCCAGCAGTCCGGATACAGGCAGGGGAAGGGAGACCCAGTACTTC. It translates to CASSPDTGRGRETQYF.

The chain uses TRBV4-2 and TRBJ1-2, with 7 bases identical to TRBD1. There are 13 residues in the CDR3. Germline CDR1 and CDR2: LGHNA and YNFKEQ. Germline trimming cut 4 bases from V and 3 bases from J; bases unmatched to any gene: 2. The CDR3 loop is CASSPGQDYGYTF. For the CDR3, the DNA is TGTGCCAGCAGCCCCGGACAGGACTATGGCTACACCTTC.

The rearrangement links TRBV28 to TRBJ2-7; 8 bases agree with TRBD1. The CDR3 is 13 amino acids. The junction had 8 bases not matched to a gene; V was cut back by 4 bases and J by 9 bases. The germline gives CDR1 MDHEN, CDR2 SYDVKM. The CDR3 loop reads CASSWDRKERQYF. The CDR3 DNA follows: TGTGCCAGCAGTTGGGACAGGAAAGAGCGGCAGTACTTC.

The rearrangement links TRBV7-2 to TRBJ1-5; D gene ambiguous. The V end lost 4 bases, the J end lost 2 bases, and 9 bases lay between the germline ends. The CDR3 totals 14 residues. Per the germline V gene, CDR1 is SGHTA and CDR2 is FQGNSA. CDR3 residues: CASSSATGNQPQHF. CDR3 bases: TGTGCCAGCAGCTCAGCAACGGGCAATCAGCCCCAGCATTTT. Complete variable domain (other parts from reference TRBV7-2 and TRBJ1-5): GAGVSQSPSNKVTEKGKDVELRCDPISGHTALYWYRQSLGQGLEFLIYFQGNSAPDKSGLPSDRFSAERTGGSVSTLTIQRTQQEDSAVYLCASSSATGNQPQHFGDGTRLSIL.

J is TRBJ2-3 and V is TRBV13; 7 bases line up with TRBD2. In germline, CDR1 is PRHDT, CDR2 FYEKMQ (reference sequence). V dropped 6 bases and J dropped 6; count of bases not matched to a gene: 9. This CDR3 has 14 amino acids. The CDR3, as DNA: TGTGCCAGCAGTCTGGCGGGGGTGCGGGATACGCAGTATTTT. Its translation: CASSLAGVRDTQYF.

The rearrangement uses TRBV5-4 and TRBJ1-2; D is unclear. CDR1 is SGHNT, CDR2 YYREEE, per germline (reference sequence). V lost 0 bases, J lost 9 bases, and 9 bases lay in between. CDR3 length: 12 amino acids. The CDR3: CASSLELESYTF. CDR3 sequence (DNA): TGTGCCAGCAGCTTGGAACTTGAGAGCTACACCTTC.